This is a list of T cell receptor beta chains from one sample in a study of regulatory T cells in long-lasting Graves disease. From the multiplex PCR reads, TCRdb called clonotypes with MiXCR, one entry per CDR3 protein. The table has about 220,000 distinct CDR3 sequences, around 19% seen once. These data also featured in a second study, about T cells in Graves' hyperthyroidism and ophthalmopathy.

Here the sequenced sample was peripheral blood mononuclear cells (PBMCs), taken at new diagnosis, from a patient treated with antithyroid drugs. Every receptor here comes from a woman in her 30s with Graves disease. The CDR3 runs from the conserved cysteine through the conserved F or W. D genes are given only for firm matches. Clone size is not always given. Where it is, it says once, few, many or a class for expanded clones.

J	V	D	size	CDR3	DNA
TRBJ1-4	TRBV6-1	.	many	CASKKTPATNEKLFF	TGTGCCAGCAAGAAGACACCCGCAACTAATGAAAAACTGTTTTTT
TRBJ1-2	TRBV19	.	many	CASSDALGVLEGYTF	TGTGCCAGTAGTGACGCCCTCGGGGTCTTGGAGGGCTACACCTTC
TRBJ2-7	TRBV11-2	TRBD2	.	CASIAFSGRAEEQYF	TGTGCCAGCATCGCCTTTAGCGGGAGGGCGGAGGAGCAGTACTTC
TRBJ2-3	TRBV6-2/TRBV6-3	.	many	CASSYSGLPSDTQYF	TGTGCCAGCAGTTACTCGGGGCTCCCCTCAGATACGCAGTATTTT
TRBJ1-5	TRBV10-2	.	many	CASRDSGQPQHF	TGCGCCAGCAGAGACAGCGGTCAGCCCCAGCATTTT
TRBJ2-2	TRBV2	TRBD1	many	CASRPGTANTGELFF	TGTGCCAGCAGACCCGGGACAGCGAACACCGGGGAGCTGTTTTTT
TRBJ1-1	TRBV3-1	.	many	CASSPPENTEAFF	TGTGCCAGCAGCCCTCCAGAGAACACTGAAGCTTTCTTT
TRBJ2-3	TRBV20-1	.	few	CSAEERGISTDTQYF	TGCAGTGCCGAAGAGAGGGGGATTAGCACAGATACGCAGTATTTT
TRBJ2-2	TRBV11-2	.	.	CASSFNLGGTGELFF	TGTGCCAGCAGCTTTAATCTAGGAGGCACCGGGGAGCTGTTTTTT
TRBJ2-1	TRBV6-1	TRBD1	many	CASTPGGVHNEQFF	TGTGCCAGCACCCCAGGGGGAGTTCACAATGAGCAGTTCTTC
TRBJ1-1	TRBV6-1	TRBD1	many	CASRWDSSMNTEAFF	TGTGCCAGCAGGTGGGACAGCTCCATGAACACTGAAGCTTTCTTT
TRBJ2-5	TRBV2	TRBD1	.	CASSVDRAQETQYF	TGTGCCAGCAGTGTCGACAGGGCCCAAGAGACCCAGTACTTC
TRBJ2-7	TRBV5-1	.	many	CATARRTGEDEQYF	TGCGCCACCGCCCGTAGGACGGGAGAGGACGAGCAGTACTTC
TRBJ2-1	TRBV15	.	many	CATSSADDSYNEQFF	TGTGCCACCAGCAGCGCAGACGACTCCTACAATGAGCAGTTCTTC
TRBJ1-2	TRBV27	TRBD1	many	CASSLDRVNGYTF	TGTGCCAGCAGTTTGGACAGGGTGAATGGCTACACCTTC
TRBJ1-1	TRBV7-6	TRBD1	many	CASSFGGDREAFF	TGTGCCAGCAGCTTTGGAGGGGACAGGGAAGCTTTCTTT
TRBJ1-1	TRBV12-3/TRBV12-4	TRBD1	.	CASSFSGGTGGTEAFF	TGTGCCAGCAGTTTCTCCGGGGGGACAGGGGGGACTGAAGCTTTCTTT
TRBJ2-7	TRBV2	.	many	CAAIAEDYEQYF	TGTGCCGCTATAGCAGAGGACTACGAGCAGTACTTC
TRBJ2-3	TRBV20-1	TRBD2	many	CSARGTSGSSHTQYF	TGCAGTGCTAGAGGGACTAGCGGGAGCTCCCATACGCAGTATTTT
TRBJ1-2	TRBV6-1	.	many	CASIDLPHGGGYTF	TGTGCCAGCATCGACTTACCACACGGAGGTGGCTACACCTTC
TRBJ2-1	TRBV28	.	many	CASSGPTVSSYNEQFF	TGTGCCAGCAGCGGCCCGACGGTTAGCTCCTACAATGAGCAGTTCTTC
TRBJ2-7	TRBV2	TRBD2	many	CASANSGRASYEQYF	TGTGCCAGCGCGAATAGCGGGAGGGCCTCCTACGAGCAGTACTTC
TRBJ1-4	TRBV30	TRBD1	.	CAWRGTDRGLEKLFF	TGTGCCTGGAGGGGGACGGACAGGGGGCTTGAAAAACTGTTTTTT
TRBJ2-5	TRBV30	.	many	CAWSGVYRDRETQYF	TGTGCCTGGAGTGGGGTTTACAGGGATCGAGAGACCCAGTACTTC
TRBJ2-2	TRBV6-1	TRBD2	.	CASSLFKGLPNTGELFF	TGTGCCAGCAGCCTATTTAAGGGACTACCGAACACCGGGGAGCTGTTTTTT
TRBJ1-1	TRBV20-1	.	few	CSARDALDRVNTEAFF	TGCAGTGCTAGAGACGCCCTGGACCGGGTGAACACTGAAGCTTTCTTT
TRBJ2-3	TRBV20-1	TRBD2	.	CSASERGGAGTQYF	TGCAGTGCTTCGGAGCGGGGGGGGGCAGGTACGCAGTATTTT
TRBJ1-1	TRBV10-1	.	many	CASAYSGGTEAFF	TGCGCCTCGGCTTACTCGGGGGGGACTGAAGCTTTCTTT
TRBJ2-1	TRBV4-1	TRBD2	few	CASSRGTSGRRSYNEQFF	TGCGCCAGCAGCCGCGGGACTAGCGGGAGGCGCTCCTACAATGAGCAGTTCTTC
TRBJ1-4	TRBV27	TRBD1	many	CASSLSYRGYEKLFF	TGTGCCAGCAGTTTATCATACAGGGGGTATGAAAAACTGTTTTTT
TRBJ1-2	TRBV7-2	.	few	CASSSGRHGYTF	TGTGCCAGCAGCTCTGGGCGGCATGGCTACACCTTC